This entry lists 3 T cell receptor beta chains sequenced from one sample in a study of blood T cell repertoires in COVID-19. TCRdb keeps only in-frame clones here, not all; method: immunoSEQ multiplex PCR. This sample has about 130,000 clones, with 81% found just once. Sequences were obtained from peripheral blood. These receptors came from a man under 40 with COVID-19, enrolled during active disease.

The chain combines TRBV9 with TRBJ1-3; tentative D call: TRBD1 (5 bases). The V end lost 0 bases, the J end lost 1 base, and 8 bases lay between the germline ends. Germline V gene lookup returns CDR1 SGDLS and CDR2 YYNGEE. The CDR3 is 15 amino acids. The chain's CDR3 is CASSVAGVSGNTIYF. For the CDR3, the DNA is TGTGCCAGCAGCGTAGCGGGGGTTTCTGGAAACACCATATATTTT.

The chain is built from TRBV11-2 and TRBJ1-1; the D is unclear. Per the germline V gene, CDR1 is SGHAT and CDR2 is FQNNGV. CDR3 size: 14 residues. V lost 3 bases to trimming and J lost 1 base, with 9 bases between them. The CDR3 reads CASSFGRGNTEAFF. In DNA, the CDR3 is TGTGCCAGCAGCTTCGGGAGAGGGAACACTGAAGCTTTCTTT.

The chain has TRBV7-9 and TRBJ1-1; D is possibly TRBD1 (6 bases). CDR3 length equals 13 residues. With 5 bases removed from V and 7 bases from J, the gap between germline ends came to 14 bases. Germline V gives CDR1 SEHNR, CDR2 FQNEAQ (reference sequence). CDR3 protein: CASSRLQGLEAFF. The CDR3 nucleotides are TGTGCCAGCAGCCGACTACAGGGTCTTGAAGCTTTCTTT.